This T cell receptor beta chain was observed in a study of blood T cell repertoires in COVID-19. Overall study context: Acute-phase and convalescent COVID-19 samples originated in the United States, Italy and Spain. T cells, B-cell-depleted T cells, or PBMCs supplied cDNA or gDNA.

In the study's own analysis: Nucleated cell counts were estimated from reference gene primer amplification. This table comes from immunoSEQ multiplex PCR, and its TCRdb copy is limited to in-frame clones, with some not included. That table supplies the V and J calls and clone size; D and trimming were determined from the DNA. The data show some 240,000 clones, 65% to 85% seen once. In germline, CDR1 is SGHNT, CDR2 YYREEE (reference sequence). The V and J ends lost 0 bases and 3 bases respectively, with 12 bases between them. This CDR3 contains 15 residues. Sequencing was done on a sample of peripheral blood. This chain links TRBV5-4 with TRBJ2-5; D possibly corresponds to TRBD1 (5 bases). The sequence derives from a woman between 40 and 50 years old who had recovered from COVID-19. In DNA, the CDR3 is TGTGCCAGCAGCTTGGATTCCGCAGGGAAAGAGACCCAGTACTTC. Its translation: CASSLDSAGKETQYF.